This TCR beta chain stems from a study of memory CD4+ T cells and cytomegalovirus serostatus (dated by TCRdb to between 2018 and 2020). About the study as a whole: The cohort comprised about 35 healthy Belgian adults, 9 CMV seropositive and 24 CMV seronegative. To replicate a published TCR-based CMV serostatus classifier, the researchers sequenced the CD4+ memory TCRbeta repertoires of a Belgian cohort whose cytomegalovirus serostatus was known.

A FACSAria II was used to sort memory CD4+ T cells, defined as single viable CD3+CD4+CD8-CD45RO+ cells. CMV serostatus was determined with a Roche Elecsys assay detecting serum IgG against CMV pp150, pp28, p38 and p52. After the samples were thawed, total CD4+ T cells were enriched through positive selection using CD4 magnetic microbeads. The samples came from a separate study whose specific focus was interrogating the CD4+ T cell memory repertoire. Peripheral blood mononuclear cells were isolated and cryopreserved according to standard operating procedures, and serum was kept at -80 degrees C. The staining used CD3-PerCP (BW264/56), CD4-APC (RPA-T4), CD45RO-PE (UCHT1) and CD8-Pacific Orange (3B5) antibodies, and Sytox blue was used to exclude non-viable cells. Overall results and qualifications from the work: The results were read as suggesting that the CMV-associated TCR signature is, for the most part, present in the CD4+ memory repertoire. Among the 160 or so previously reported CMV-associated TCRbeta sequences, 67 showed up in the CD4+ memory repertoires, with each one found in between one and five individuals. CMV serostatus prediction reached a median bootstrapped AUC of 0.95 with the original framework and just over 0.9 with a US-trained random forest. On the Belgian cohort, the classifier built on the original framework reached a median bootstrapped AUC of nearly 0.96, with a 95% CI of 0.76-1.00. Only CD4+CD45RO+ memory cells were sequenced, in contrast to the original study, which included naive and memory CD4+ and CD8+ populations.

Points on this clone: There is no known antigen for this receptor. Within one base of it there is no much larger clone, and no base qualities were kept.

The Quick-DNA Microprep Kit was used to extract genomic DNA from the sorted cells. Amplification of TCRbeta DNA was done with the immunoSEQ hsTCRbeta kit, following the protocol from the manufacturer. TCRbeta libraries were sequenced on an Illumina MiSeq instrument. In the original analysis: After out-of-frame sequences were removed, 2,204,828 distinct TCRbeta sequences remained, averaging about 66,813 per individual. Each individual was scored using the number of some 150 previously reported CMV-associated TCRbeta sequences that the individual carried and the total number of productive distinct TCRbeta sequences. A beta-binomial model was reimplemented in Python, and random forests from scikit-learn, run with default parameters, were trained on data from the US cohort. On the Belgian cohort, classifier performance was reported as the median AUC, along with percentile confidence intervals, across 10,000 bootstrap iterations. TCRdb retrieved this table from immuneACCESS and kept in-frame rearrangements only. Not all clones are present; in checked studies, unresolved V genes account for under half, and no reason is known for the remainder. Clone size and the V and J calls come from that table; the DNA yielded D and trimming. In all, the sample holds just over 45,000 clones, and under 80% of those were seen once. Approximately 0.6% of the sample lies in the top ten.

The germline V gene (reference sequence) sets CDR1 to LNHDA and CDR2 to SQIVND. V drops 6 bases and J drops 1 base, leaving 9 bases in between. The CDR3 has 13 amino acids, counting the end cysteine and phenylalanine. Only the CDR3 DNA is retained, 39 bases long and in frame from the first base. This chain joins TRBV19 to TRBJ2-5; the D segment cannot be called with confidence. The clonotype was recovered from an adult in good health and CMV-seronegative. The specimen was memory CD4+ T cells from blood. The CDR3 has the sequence CASRNHLQETQYF. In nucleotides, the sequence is TGTGCCAGTAGAAACCACCTCCAAGAGACCCAGTACTTC.